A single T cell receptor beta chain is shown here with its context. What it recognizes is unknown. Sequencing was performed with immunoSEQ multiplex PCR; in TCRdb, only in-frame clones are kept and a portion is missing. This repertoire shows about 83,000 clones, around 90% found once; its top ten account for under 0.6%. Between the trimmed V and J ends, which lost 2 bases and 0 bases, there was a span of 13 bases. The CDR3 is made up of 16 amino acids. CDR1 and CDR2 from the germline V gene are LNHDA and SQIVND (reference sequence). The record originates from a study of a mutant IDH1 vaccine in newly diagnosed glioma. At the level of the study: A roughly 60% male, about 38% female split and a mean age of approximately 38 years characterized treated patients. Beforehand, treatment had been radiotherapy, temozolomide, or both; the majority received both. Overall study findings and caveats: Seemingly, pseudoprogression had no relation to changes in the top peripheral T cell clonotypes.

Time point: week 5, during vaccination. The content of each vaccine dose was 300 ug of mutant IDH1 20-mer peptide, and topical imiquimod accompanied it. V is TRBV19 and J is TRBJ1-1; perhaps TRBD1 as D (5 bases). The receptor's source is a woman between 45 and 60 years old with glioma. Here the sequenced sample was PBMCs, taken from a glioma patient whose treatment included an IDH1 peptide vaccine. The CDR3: CASSIQGIGVNTEAFF. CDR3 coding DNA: TGTGCCAGTAGTATACAGGGAATTGGAGTGAACACTGAAGCTTTCTTT.